These 9 T cell receptor beta chains came from one sample sequenced in a study of CD8+CD57+ T cells in acquired aplastic anemia. The template used for profiling TCR beta VDJ and CDR3 was genomic DNA. A single record per CDR3 protein comes from TCRdb applying MiXCR to the reads. The sample contains approximately 200,000 distinct CDR3 sequences, 64% of which appear only once. Sequencing was carried out using sorted CD4+, CD8+, or CD8+CD57+ T cells (not recorded which) from PBMCs. Receptor source: a human donor with severe aplastic anemia or a healthy control (not recorded which).

There are a few counts of this clonotype. CDR3 sequence: CASMSGSGAYEQYF. The CDR3 nucleotides read TGTGCCAGCATGAGCGGGAGCGGGGCCTACGAGCAGTACTTC. The chain employs TRBV7-3 and TRBJ2-7, with TRBD2 matching over 8 bases. Losses at the gene ends were 7 bases for V and 2 bases for J; bases not matched to a gene: 7. Germline values: CDR1 SGHTA, CDR2 FQGTGA. The CDR3 consists of 14 residues.

Of note for this clonotype: The conserved phenylalanine or tryptophan normally closing the CDR3 is absent here, so this likely arose from a read error. V gene TRBV20-1 combines with J gene TRBJ2-1; TRBD1 aligns across 7 bases. V lost 5 bases to trimming and J lost 5 bases; unmatched junction nucleotides: 12. Germline-derived CDR1 and CDR2 are DFQATT and SNEGSKA (reference sequence). This CDR3 region has 15 residues. CDR3 nucleotides: TGCAGTGCTGGGGACAGTCAGGGTACCCACAATGAGCAGTTCCTC. It translates to CSAGDSQGTHNEQFL.

A few counts support this clonotype. The rearrangement uses TRBV6-6 and TRBJ2-6; perhaps TRBD1 as D (6 bases). Per germline, CDR1 MNHNY and CDR2 SVGAGI (reference sequence). Trimming removed 5 bases from V and 3 bases from J, with 11 bases in between. The CDR3 consists of 15 residues. The DNA for the CDR3 is TGTGCCAGCAGTAAACAGGGCTTTGGGGCCAACGTCCTGACTTTC. It translates to CASSKQGFGANVLTF.

This clonotype was counted a few times. The chain carries TRBV7-9 and TRBJ2-7; D is uncertain. Trimming stripped 1 base from V and 2 bases from J, with 9 bases between. Germline lookup yields CDR1 SEHNR and CDR2 FQNEAQ (reference sequence). The CDR3 loop spans 14 amino acids. The CDR3 nucleotides are TGTGCCAGCAGCTTAGGGCAGGTAGCCTACGAGCAGTACTTC. This codes for CASSLGQVAYEQYF.

The gene calls are TRBV7-9 and TRBJ2-5; the match to TRBD2 covers 9 bases. The CDR3 loop spans 15 amino acids. Trimming removed 1 base from V and 3 bases from J; junction bases left unmatched: 3. Germline loops: CDR1 SEHNR, CDR2 FQNEAQ (reference sequence). In DNA form, the CDR3 reads TGTGCCAGCAGCTTAGGGCGGGGGGGTGAAGAGACCCAGTACTTC. It codes for CASSLGRGGEETQYF.

This clonotype appeared a few times. The J gene is TRBJ2-7, the V gene TRBV27, with D possibly TRBD1 on 5 matching bases. Germline values: CDR1 MNHEY, CDR2 SMNVEV (reference sequence). The CDR3 is 15 residues long. With 6 bases removed from V and 0 bases from J, the gap between germline ends came to 15 bases. Written as DNA, the CDR3 is TGTGCCAGCAGCTCGGACACCCGACTCTCCTACGAGCAGTACTTC. The encoded protein is CASSSDTRLSYEQYF.

This rearrangement joins TRBV19 to TRBJ1-1, with D maybe TRBD1 (5 bases). CDR3 length equals 12 residues. V lost 5 bases and J 8 bases, leaving 12 bases between the germline ends. The germline gives CDR1 LNHDA, CDR2 SQIVND (reference sequence). The CDR3 DNA reads as TGTGCCAGTAGTCCCGGAGGGGCAGAAGCTTTCTTT. Translation: CASSPGGAEAFF.

This clonotype has only a few counts. For the CDR3, the DNA is TGTGCCACCAGCAGAGATCCACAGGGAGTCTACGAGCAGTACTTC. This encodes CATSRDPQGVYEQYF. The chain combines TRBV15 with TRBJ2-7, with D possibly being TRBD1 (6 bases). V gave up 0 bases and J gave up 3 bases, with 12 bases separating them. This CDR3 comprises 15 residues. Germline assignment: CDR1 LNHNV and CDR2 YYDKDF (reference sequence). The complete variable domain, with remaining parts taken from reference TRBV15 and TRBJ2-7, reads DAMVIQNPRYQVTQFGKPVTLSCSQTLNHNVMYWYQQKSSQAPKLLFHYYDKDFNNEADTPDNFQSRRPNTSFCFLDIRSPGLGDTAMYLCATSRDPQGVYEQYFGPGTRLTVT.

This clonotype appeared a few times. This sequence joins TRBV20-1 and TRBJ1-6, with 8 bases identical to TRBD1. Germline loops: CDR1 DFQATT, CDR2 SNEGSKA (reference sequence). V shed 0 bases, J shed 13 bases, and the junction held 5 bases outside the gene matches. The length of the CDR3 is 13 residues. CDR3 sequence reads: CSARDWDRFPLHF. In nucleotides, the CDR3 is TGCAGTGCTAGAGATTGGGACAGGTTTCCCCTCCACTTT.